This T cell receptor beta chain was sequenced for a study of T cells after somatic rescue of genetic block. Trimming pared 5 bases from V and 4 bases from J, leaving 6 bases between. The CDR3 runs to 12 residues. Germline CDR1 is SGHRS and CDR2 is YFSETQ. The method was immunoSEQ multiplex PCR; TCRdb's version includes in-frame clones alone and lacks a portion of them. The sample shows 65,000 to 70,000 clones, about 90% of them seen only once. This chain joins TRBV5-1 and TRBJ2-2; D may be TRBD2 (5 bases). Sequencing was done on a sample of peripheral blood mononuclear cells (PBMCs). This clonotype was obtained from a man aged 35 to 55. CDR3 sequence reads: CASRRATGELFF. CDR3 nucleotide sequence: TGCGCCAGCAGGAGGGCCACCGGGGAGCTGTTTTTT.